This T cell receptor beta chain derives from a study of monozygotic twins with cystic fibrosis. Between the trimmed V and J ends, which lost 4 bases and 2 bases, there was a span of 10 bases. Germline V gene data show CDR1 as SGDLS and CDR2 as YYNGEE. CDR3 length: 13 amino acids. This clone has only one observation. Data came from immunoSEQ multiplex PCR; TCRdb stores just in-frame clones and leaves some out. Seen here are approximately 14,000 clones, nearly 99% observed once, and the top ten hold around 0.41%. The clonotype originates from a girl aged 2-10 years with cystic fibrosis. The J gene is TRBJ2-7, the V gene TRBV9; D is uncertain. Material: blood. This CDR3 is CASSPRPPYEQYF. CDR3 nucleotide sequence: TGTGCCAGCAGCCCTCGACCCCCCTACGAGCAGTACTTC.